This TCR beta chain derives from a study of cytomegalovirus exposure and HLA in healthy donors. General study results and limits: Owing to their indistinguishability, certain V segments, notably TRBV6-2 and TRBV6-3, were excluded. The sole available immune exposure information was CMV serostatus.

Notes on this clone: The antigen is not known.

V trimming: 4 bases; J trimming: 2 bases; junction bases outside the gene matches: 5. This CDR3 spans 16 amino acids. Germline values: CDR1 SGHAT, CDR2 FQNNGV. Primers: 60 Vbeta forward and 13 Jbeta reverse. Libraries were prepared by immunoSEQ multiplex PCR; TCRdb keeps only in-frame clonotypes and omits some of them. This table holds under 150,000 clones, about 80% found once. The sequencing sample was made of PBMCs. This chain uses TRBV11-2 with TRBJ1-5, with 10 bases aligning to TRBD1. The clonotype was recovered from a girl aged 2 to 10 in good health and CMV-seronegative. The chain's CDR3 is CASSSTGTGGNQPQHF. In DNA form, the CDR3 reads TGTGCCAGCAGCTCGACCGGGACAGGGGGCAATCAGCCCCAGCATTTT.